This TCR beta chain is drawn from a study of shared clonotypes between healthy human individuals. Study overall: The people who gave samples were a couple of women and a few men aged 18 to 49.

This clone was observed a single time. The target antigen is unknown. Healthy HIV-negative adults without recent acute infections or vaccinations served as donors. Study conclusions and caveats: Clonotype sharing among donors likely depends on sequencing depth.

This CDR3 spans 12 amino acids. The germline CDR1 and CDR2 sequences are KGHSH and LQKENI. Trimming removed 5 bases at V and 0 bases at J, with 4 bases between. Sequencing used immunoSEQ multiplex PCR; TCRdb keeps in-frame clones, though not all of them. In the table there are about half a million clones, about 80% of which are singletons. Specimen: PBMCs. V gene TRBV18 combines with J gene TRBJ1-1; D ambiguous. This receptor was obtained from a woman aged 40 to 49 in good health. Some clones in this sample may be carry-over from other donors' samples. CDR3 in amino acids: CASSVLNTEAFF. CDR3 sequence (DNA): TGTGCCAGCTCAGTACTGAACACTGAAGCTTTCTTT.